This TCR beta chain stems from a study of memory CD4+ T cells and cytomegalovirus serostatus. The study, taken as a whole, reports: Suggested: most of the CMV-linked TCR signature lies in CD4+ memory cells.

Details on this clone: The antigen is not known.

Single viable CD3+CD4+CD8-CD45RO+ cells were sorted as the memory CD4+ T cells. CD4+ T cells were isolated by positive magnetic selection. This table comes from immunoSEQ multiplex PCR, and its TCRdb copy is limited to in-frame clones, with some not included. Of some 65,000 clones listed, less than 85% were seen once; the top ten hold 0.5% to 0.6%. This clonotype was sampled from an adult in good health and CMV-seronegative. Some clones in this sample may be carry-over from other donors' samples. Source material: memory CD4+ T cells from blood.

DNA of the CDR3: TGTGCCACCAGCAAGGGCAGGGGGAAGGGAGGCACTGAAGCTTTCTTT. This encodes CATSKGRGKGGTEAFF. This sequence joins TRBV15 and TRBJ1-1; 7 bases are a match to TRBD1. The CDR3 runs to 16 residues. The V segment lost 4 bases and the J segment 4 bases; nucleotides outside the gene matches: 12. From germline, CDR1 is LNHNV and CDR2 YYDKDF (reference sequence).